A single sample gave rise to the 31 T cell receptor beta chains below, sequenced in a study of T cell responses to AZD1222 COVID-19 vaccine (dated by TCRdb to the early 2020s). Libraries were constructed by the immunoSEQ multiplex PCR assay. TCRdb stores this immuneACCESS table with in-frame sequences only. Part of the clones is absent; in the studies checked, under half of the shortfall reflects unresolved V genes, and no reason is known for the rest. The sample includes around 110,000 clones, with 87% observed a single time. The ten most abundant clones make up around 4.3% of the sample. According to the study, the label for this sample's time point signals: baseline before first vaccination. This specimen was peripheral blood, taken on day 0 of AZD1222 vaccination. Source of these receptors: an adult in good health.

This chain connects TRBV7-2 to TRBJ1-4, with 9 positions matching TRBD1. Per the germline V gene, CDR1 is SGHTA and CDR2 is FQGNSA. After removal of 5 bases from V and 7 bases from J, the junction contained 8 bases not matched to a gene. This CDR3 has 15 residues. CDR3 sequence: CASSSYRGHSEKLFF. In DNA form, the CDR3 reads TGTGCCAGCAGCAGCTACAGGGGGCATAGTGAAAAACTGTTTTTT.

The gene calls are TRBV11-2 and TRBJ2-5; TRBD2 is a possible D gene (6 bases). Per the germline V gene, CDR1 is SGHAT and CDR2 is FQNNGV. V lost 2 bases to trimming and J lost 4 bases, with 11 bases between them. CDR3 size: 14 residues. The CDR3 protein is CASSLFTSIETQYF. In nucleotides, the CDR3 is TGTGCCAGCAGCTTATTTACTAGCATAGAGACCCAGTACTTC.

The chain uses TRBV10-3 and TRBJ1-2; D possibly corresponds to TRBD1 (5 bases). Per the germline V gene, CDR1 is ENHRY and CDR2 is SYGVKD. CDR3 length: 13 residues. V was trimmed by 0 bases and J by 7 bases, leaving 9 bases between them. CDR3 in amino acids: CAISESGEAGYTF. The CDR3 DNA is TGTGCCATCAGTGAGTCGGGGGAGGCTGGCTACACCTTC.

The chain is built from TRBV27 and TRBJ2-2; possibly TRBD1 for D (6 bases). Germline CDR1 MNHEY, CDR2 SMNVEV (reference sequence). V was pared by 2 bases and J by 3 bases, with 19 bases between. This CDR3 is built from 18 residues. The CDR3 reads CASSLGEIYREDTGELFF. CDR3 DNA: TGTGCCAGCAGTTTAGGGGAGATATACAGGGAAGACACCGGGGAGCTGTTTTTT.

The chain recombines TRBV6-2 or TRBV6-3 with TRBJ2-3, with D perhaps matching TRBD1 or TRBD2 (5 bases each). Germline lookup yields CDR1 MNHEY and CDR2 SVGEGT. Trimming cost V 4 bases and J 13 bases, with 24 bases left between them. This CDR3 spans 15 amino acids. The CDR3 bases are TGTGCCAGCAGTTCCGGGACGACGTTGCTGGGGCAGGAGTATTTT. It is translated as CASSSGTTLLGQEYF.

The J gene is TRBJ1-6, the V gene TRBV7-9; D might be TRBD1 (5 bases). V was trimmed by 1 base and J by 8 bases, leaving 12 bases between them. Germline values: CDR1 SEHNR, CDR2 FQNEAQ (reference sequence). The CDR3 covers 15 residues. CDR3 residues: CASSLGVGGDSPLHF. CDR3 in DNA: TGTGCCAGCAGCTTAGGAGTGGGGGGAGATTCACCCCTCCACTTT.

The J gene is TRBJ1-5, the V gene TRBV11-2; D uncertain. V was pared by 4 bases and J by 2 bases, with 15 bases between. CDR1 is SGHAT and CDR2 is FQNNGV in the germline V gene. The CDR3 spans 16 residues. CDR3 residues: CASSSVRGGGNQPQHF. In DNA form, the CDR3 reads TGTGCCAGCAGCTCTGTCCGGGGTGGGGGCAATCAGCCCCAGCATTTT.

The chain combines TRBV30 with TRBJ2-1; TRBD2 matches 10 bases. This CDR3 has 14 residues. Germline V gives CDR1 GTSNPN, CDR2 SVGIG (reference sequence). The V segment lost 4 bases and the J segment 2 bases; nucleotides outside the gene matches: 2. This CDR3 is CAWTSGSAYNEQFF. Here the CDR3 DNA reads TGTGCCTGGACTAGCGGGAGCGCCTACAATGAGCAGTTCTTC.

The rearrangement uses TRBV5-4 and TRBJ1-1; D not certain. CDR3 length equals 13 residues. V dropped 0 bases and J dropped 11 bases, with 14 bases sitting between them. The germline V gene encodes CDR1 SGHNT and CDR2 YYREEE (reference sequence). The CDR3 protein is CASSLEVSGEAFF. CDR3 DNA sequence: TGTGCCAGCAGCTTGGAAGTTTCGGGAGAGGCTTTCTTT.

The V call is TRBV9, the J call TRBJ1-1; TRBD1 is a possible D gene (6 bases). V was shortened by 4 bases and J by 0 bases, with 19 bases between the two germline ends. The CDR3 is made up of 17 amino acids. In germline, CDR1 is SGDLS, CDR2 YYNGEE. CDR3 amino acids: CASSPQGSTRLNTEAFF. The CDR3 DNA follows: TGTGCCAGCAGCCCCCAGGGGAGTACCAGATTGAACACTGAAGCTTTCTTT.

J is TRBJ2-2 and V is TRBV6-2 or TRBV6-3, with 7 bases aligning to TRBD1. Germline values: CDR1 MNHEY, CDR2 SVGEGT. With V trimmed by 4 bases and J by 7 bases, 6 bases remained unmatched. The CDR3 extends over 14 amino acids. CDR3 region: CASSFGQVYGELFF. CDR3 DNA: TGTGCCAGCAGTTTCGGACAGGTATACGGGGAGCTGTTTTTT.

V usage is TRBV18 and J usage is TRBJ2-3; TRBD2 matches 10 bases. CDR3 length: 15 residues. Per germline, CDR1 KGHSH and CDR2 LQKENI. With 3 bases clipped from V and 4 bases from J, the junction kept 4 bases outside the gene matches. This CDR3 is CASSPLAGEADTQYF. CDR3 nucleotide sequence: TGTGCCAGCTCACCTCTAGCGGGGGAGGCAGATACGCAGTATTTT. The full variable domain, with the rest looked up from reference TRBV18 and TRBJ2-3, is NAGVMQNPRHLVRRRGQEARLRCSPMKGHSHVYWYRQLPEEGLKFMVYLQKENIIDESGMPKERFSAEFPKEGPSILRIQQVVRGDSAAYFCASSPLAGEADTQYFGPGTRLTVL.

For the CDR3, the DNA is TGCGCCAGCAGCTTACCTTCACAGGGAGAGGACACTGAAGCTTTCTTT. Translation gives CASSLPSQGEDTEAFF. The V and J genes are TRBV5-1 and TRBJ1-1, with D tentatively TRBD1 (6 bases). CDR3 length: 16 amino acids. The germline V and J ends were trimmed by 2 bases and 3 bases, with 17 bases remaining between them. CDR1 and CDR2 (germline): SGHRS, YFSETQ.

CDR3: CASKQVGNTEAFF. The CDR3 region has the DNA TGTGCCAGCAAACAGGTGGGGAACACTGAAGCTTTCTTT. The chain is built from TRBV12-3 or TRBV12-4 and TRBJ1-1; D is possibly TRBD1 (5 bases). The length of the CDR3 is 13 residues. The V gene lost 7 bases and the J gene lost 1 base, with 10 bases spanning the gap.

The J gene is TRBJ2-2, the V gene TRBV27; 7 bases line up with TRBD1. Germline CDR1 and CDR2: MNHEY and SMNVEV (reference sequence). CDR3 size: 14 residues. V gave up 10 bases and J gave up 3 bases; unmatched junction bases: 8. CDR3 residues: CATTTGVYTGELFF. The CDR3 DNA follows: TGTGCCACTACAACAGGGGTTTACACCGGGGAGCTGTTTTTT.

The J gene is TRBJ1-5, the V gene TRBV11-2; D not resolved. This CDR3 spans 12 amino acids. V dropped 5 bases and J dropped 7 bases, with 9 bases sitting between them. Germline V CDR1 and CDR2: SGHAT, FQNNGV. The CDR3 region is CASSPPEQPQHF. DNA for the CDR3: TGTGCCAGCAGCCCCCCAGAGCAGCCCCAGCATTTT.

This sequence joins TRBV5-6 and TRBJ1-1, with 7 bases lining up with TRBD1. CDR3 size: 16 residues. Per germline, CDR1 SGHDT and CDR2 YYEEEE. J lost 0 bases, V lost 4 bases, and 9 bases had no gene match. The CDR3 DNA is TGTGCCAGCAGCACACTGGACAGGTCAGTGAACACTGAAGCTTTCTTT. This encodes CASSTLDRSVNTEAFF. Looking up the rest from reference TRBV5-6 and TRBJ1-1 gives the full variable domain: DAGVTQSPTHLIKTRGQQVTLRCSPKSGHDTVSWYQQALGQGPQFIFQYYEEEERQRGNFPDRFSGHQFPNYSSELNVNALLLGDSALYLCASSTLDRSVNTEAFFGQGTRLTVV.

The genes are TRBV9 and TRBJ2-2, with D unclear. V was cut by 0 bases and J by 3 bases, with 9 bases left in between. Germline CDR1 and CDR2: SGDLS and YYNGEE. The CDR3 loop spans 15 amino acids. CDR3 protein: CASSVVFGDTGELFF. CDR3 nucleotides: TGTGCCAGCAGCGTAGTTTTCGGAGACACCGGGGAGCTGTTTTTT.

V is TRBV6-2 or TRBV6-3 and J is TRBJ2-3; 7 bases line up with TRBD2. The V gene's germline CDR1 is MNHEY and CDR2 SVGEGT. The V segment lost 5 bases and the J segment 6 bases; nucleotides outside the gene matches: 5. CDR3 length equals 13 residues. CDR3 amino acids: CASSRLAVDTQYF. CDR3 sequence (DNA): TGTGCCAGCAGTAGACTAGCAGTCGATACGCAGTATTTT.

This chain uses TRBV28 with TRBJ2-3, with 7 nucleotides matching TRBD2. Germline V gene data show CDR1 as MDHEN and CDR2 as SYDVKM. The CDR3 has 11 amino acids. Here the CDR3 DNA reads TGTGCGATCGAGCGGGGAGATACGCAGTATTTT. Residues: CAIERGDTQYF.

CDR3 sequence reads: CASSLRNVRETQYF. In nucleotides, the CDR3 is TGTGCCAGCAGCTTACGAAACGTCCGGGAGACCCAGTACTTC. The V and J genes are TRBV7-2 and TRBJ2-5; D remains unclear. The V end was cut by 2 bases, the J end by 5 bases, with 12 bases between. Germline CDR1 SGHTA, CDR2 FQGNSA. This CDR3 region has 14 residues.

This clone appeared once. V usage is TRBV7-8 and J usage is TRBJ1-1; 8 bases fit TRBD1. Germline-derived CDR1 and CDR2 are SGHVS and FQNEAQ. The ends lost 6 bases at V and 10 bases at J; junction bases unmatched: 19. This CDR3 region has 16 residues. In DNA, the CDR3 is TGTGCCAGCAGTTCCGGGATAGGACAGGGTATTTTTCCAGCTTTCTTT. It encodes CASSSGIGQGIFPAFF.

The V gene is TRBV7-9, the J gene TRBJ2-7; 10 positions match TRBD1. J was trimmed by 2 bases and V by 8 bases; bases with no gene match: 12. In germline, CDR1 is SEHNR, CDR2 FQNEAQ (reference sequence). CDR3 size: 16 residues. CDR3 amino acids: CASQLDPGQGPYEQYF. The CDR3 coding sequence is TGTGCCAGCCAGCTCGATCCGGGACAGGGGCCCTACGAGCAGTACTTC.

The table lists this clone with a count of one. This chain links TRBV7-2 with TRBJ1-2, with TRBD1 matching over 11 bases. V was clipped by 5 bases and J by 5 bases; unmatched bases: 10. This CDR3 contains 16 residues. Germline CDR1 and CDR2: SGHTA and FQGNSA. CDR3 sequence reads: CASSPGTGGIRYGYTF. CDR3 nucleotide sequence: TGTGCCAGCAGCCCCGGGACAGGGGGTATCAGATATGGCTACACCTTC.

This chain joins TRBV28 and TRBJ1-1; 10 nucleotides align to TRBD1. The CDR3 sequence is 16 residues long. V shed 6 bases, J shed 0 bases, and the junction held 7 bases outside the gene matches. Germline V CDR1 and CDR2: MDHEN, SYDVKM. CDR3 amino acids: CASSLGQGLLNTEAFF. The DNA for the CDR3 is TGTGCCAGCAGCCTGGGACAGGGGTTACTGAACACTGAAGCTTTCTTT.

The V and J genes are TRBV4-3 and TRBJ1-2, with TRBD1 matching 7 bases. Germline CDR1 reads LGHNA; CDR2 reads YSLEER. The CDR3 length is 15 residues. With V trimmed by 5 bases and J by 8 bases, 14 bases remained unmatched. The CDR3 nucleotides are TGCGCCAGCAGCTCACGGACAGGCGGCTTGGGCGGCTACACCTTC. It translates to CASSSRTGGLGGYTF.

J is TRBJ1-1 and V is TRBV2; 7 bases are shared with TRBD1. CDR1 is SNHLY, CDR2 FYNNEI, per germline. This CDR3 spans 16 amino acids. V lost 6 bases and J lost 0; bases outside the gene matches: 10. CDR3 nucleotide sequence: TGTGCCAGCAGACCCGGACAGGCGACAATGAACACTGAAGCTTTCTTT. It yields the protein CASRPGQATMNTEAFF.

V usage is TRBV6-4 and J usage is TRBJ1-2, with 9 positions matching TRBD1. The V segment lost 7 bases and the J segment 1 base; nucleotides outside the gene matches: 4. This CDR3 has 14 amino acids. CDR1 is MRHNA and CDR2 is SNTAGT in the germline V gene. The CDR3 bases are TGTGCCAGCACCGGGGACAGGGTTAACTATGGCTACACCTTC. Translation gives CASTGDRVNYGYTF.

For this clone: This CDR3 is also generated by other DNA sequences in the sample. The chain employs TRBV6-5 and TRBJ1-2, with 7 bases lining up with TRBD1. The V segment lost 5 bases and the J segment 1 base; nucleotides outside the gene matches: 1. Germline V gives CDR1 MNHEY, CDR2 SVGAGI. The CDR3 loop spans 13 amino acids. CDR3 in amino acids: CASSHRGNYGYTF. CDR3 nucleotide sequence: TGTGCCAGCAGTCACAGGGGTAACTATGGCTACACCTTC.

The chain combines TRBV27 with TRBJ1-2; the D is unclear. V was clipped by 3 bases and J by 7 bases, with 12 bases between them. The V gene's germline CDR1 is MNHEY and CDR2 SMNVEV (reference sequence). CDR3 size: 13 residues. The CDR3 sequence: CASSFQSSGGYTF. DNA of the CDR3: TGTGCCAGCAGTTTCCAAAGTTCGGGTGGCTACACCTTC.

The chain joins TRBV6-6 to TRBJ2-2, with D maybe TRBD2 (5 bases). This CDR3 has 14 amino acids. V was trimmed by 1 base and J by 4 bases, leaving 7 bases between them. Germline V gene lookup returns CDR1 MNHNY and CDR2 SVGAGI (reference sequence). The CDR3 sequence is CASSYLAGTGELFF. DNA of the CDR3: TGTGCCAGCAGTTACTTGGCGGGCACCGGGGAGCTGTTTTTT.